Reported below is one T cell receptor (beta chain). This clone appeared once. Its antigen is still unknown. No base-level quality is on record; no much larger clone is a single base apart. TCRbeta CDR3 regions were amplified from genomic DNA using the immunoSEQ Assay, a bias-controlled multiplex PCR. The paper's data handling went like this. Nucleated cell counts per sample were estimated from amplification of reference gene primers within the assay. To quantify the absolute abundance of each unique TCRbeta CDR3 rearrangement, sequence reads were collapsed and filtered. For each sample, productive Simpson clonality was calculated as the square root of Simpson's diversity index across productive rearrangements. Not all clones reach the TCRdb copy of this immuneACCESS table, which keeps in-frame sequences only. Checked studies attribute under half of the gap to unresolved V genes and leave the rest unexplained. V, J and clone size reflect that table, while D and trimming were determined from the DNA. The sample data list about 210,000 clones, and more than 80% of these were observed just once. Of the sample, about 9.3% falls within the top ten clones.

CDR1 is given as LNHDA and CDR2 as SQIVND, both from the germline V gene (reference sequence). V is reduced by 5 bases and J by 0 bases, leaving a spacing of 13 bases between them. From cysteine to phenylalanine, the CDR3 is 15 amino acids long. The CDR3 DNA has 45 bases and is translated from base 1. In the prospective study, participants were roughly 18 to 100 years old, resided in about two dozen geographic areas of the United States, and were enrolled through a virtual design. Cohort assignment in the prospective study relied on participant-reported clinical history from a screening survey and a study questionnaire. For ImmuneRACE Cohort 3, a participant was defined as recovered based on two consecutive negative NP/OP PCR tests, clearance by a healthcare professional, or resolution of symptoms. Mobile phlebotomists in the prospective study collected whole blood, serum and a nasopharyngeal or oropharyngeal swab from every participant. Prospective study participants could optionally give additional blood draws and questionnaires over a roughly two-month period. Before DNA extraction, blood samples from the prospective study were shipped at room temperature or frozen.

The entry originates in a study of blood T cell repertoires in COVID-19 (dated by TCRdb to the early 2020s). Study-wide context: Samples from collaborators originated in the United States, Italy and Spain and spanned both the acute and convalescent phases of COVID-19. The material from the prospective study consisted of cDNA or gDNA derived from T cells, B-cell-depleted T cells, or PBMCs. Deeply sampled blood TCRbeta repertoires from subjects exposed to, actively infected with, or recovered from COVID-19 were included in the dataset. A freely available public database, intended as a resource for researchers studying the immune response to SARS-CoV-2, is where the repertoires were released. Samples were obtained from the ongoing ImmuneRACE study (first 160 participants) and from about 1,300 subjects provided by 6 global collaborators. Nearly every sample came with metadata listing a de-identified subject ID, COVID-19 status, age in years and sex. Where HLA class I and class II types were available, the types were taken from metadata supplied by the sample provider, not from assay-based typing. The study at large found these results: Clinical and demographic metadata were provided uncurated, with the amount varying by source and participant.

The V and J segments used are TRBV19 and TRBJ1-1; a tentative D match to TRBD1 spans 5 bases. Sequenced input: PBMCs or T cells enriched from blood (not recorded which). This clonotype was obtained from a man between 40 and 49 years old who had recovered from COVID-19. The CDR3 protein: CASSGQGWMNTEAFF. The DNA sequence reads TGTGCCAGTAGTGGCCAGGGATGGATGAACACTGAAGCTTTCTTT.